This is a list of T cell receptor beta chains from one sample in a study of OX40 agonist ivuxolimab in advanced cancers. Clones were read by immunoSEQ multiplex PCR, and TCRdb kept only the in-frame ones, dropping some. The profile covers 50,000 to 70,000 clones, with around 85% appearing a single time and under 0.8% taken by the ten largest. Specimen: CD4+ or CD8+ T cells sorted from blood, collected in a trial of the OX40 agonist ivuxolimab. These receptor sequences come from an adult with an advanced solid tumor such as melanoma, head and neck, liver or kidney cancer. Both conserved end residues are part of each CDR3. The D gene is left open where the match is weak. Only some rows state a clone size, as once, few, many or a class for expanded clones.

v_gene: TRBV2; j_gene: TRBJ2-7; d_gene: .; abundance: few; CDR3nt: TGTGCCAGCAGTCGAAGATACGAGCAGTACTTC; CDR3aa: CASSRRYEQYF
v_gene: TRBV5-1; j_gene: TRBJ2-5; d_gene: .; abundance: .; CDR3nt: TGCGCCAGCAGCTTGGGTGAAGAGACCCAGTACTTC; CDR3aa: CASSLGEETQYF
v_gene: TRBV5-1; j_gene: TRBJ2-2; d_gene: .; abundance: .; CDR3nt: TGCGCCAGCAGCTCGGGGTACGGGGAGCTGTTTTTT; CDR3aa: CASSSGYGELFF
v_gene: TRBV5-1; j_gene: TRBJ1-6; d_gene: TRBD1; abundance: .; CDR3nt: TGCGCCAGCAGCTCCCGACCGACAGGGGATAATTCACCCCTCCACTTT; CDR3aa: CASSSRPTGDNSPLHF
v_gene: TRBV7-2; j_gene: TRBJ2-2; d_gene: .; abundance: .; CDR3nt: TGTGCCAGCAGCTTAACCTTCGGGGAGCTGTTTTTT; CDR3aa: CASSLTFGELFF
v_gene: TRBV9; j_gene: TRBJ1-4; d_gene: .; abundance: .; CDR3nt: TGTGCCAGCAGCCCGAATTGGGGAGGGAGTAATGAAAAACTGTTTTTT; CDR3aa: CASSPNWGGSNEKLFF
v_gene: TRBV7-2; j_gene: TRBJ2-5; d_gene: TRBD2; abundance: .; CDR3nt: TGTGCCAGCAGCTTAGGACTAGCGGGGGGAGCATGGTACTTC; CDR3aa: CASSLGLAGGAWYF
v_gene: TRBV18; j_gene: TRBJ2-1; d_gene: TRBD2; abundance: .; CDR3nt: TGTGCCAGCTCACTGGCTAGCGGGGCCTACAATGAGCAGTTCTTC; CDR3aa: CASSLASGAYNEQFF
v_gene: TRBV5-1; j_gene: TRBJ2-7; d_gene: .; abundance: once; CDR3nt: TGCGCCAGCAGACCGTGGCCACAGGGAACCTACTACGAGCAGTACTTC; CDR3aa: CASRPWPQGTYYEQYF
v_gene: TRBV5-1; j_gene: TRBJ1-5; d_gene: TRBD1; abundance: .; CDR3nt: TGCGCCAGCAGCTTGGGAGGGGGCTTGCAGCCCCAGCATTTT; CDR3aa: CASSLGGGLQPQHF
v_gene: TRBV9; j_gene: TRBJ2-3; d_gene: .; abundance: .; CDR3nt: TGTGCCAGCAGCGTAGATAAGGGGTTCGCAGGGACAGATACGCAGTATTTT; CDR3aa: CASSVDKGFAGTDTQYF
v_gene: TRBV14; j_gene: TRBJ1-3; d_gene: .; abundance: .; CDR3nt: TGTGCCAGCAGCCAAGATGAAACAGGGTCAGGAAACACCATATATTTT; CDR3aa: CASSQDETGSGNTIYF
v_gene: TRBV5-1; j_gene: TRBJ2-1; d_gene: TRBD2; abundance: .; CDR3nt: TGCGCCAGCAGCCCTCGGACTAGCGGGACCACTCGGGATGAGCAGTTCTTC; CDR3aa: CASSPRTSGTTRDEQFF
v_gene: TRBV7-2; j_gene: TRBJ1-2; d_gene: .; abundance: .; CDR3nt: TGTGCCAGCAGCTTAGAGGTGGGGCAATATGGCTACACCTTC; CDR3aa: CASSLEVGQYGYTF
v_gene: TRBV9; j_gene: TRBJ2-1; d_gene: .; abundance: .; CDR3nt: TGTGCCAGCAGCGTAGGAGCTGGGATCGGGAATGAGCAGTTCTTC; CDR3aa: CASSVGAGIGNEQFF
v_gene: TRBV10-3; j_gene: TRBJ1-2; d_gene: .; abundance: .; CDR3nt: TGTGCCATCAGTGAGTCGGGACGGCGGTATGGCTACACCTTC; CDR3aa: CAISESGRRYGYTF
v_gene: TRBV2; j_gene: TRBJ2-7; d_gene: .; abundance: once; CDR3nt: TGTGCCAGCAGTGAAGTACAGCCCTACGAGCAGTACTTC; CDR3aa: CASSEVQPYEQYF
v_gene: TRBV7-9; j_gene: TRBJ1-1; d_gene: .; abundance: .; CDR3nt: TGTGCCAGCAGCTTTGTCTCAGGGAGCATTACTGAAGCTTTCTTT; CDR3aa: CASSFVSGSITEAFF
v_gene: TRBV6-1; j_gene: TRBJ2-2; d_gene: .; abundance: .; CDR3nt: TGTGCCAGCAGTGCCCACTCTCCTAGGAACACCGGGGAGCTGTTTTTT; CDR3aa: CASSAHSPRNTGELFF
v_gene: TRBV5-1; j_gene: TRBJ2-7; d_gene: TRBD1; abundance: .; CDR3nt: TGCGCCAGCAGCCGCTCCGGGACAGAGTACGAGCAGTACTTC; CDR3aa: CASSRSGTEYEQYF
v_gene: TRBV4-1; j_gene: TRBJ2-7; d_gene: TRBD2; abundance: .; CDR3nt: TGCGCCAGCAGCCAAGAGGGACCGGGAGGGCCCTACGAGCAGTACTTC; CDR3aa: CASSQEGPGGPYEQYF
v_gene: TRBV11-3; j_gene: TRBJ2-1; d_gene: TRBD1; abundance: once; CDR3nt: TGTGCCAGCAGCTTCTCCGGGACAGGGTGGAATGAGCAGTTCTTC; CDR3aa: CASSFSGTGWNEQFF